This section outlines one TCR beta chain sequence together with its context. The data stem from a study of HIV-infected patients and healthy controls. TCRdb re-called the 5' RACE reads with MiXCR, one entry per CDR3 protein. The sample lists 55,000 to 70,000 distinct CDR3 sequences, over 15% occurring once. This CDR3 has 16 residues. The chain carries TRBV21-1 and TRBJ1-1; TRBD1 is the table's D call and was not checked against the DNA. TRBV21-1 has pseudogene status. The receptor comes from a human donor in good health. Sequenced material: CD4+ T cells from blood. The CDR3 is CANQVRLQGLDTEAFF. For the CDR3, the DNA is TGTGCCAACCAAGTCCGGCTACAGGGGCTGGACACTGAAGCTTTCTTT.